This T cell receptor (beta chain) emerged from a study of blood T cell repertoires in COVID-19. Across the whole study: Samples representing acute and convalescent COVID-19 were sourced from the United States, Italy and Spain. T cells, B-cell-depleted T cells, or PBMCs provided the cDNA or gDNA that served as material.

The assay was immunoSEQ multiplex PCR, and TCRdb's table has in-frame clones only and misses some. The table lists a few hundred thousand clones, over 80% of them singletons. The CDR3 consists of 16 residues. Germline assignment: CDR1 MNHEY and CDR2 SMNVEV (reference sequence). V was shortened by 3 bases and J by 1 base, with 15 bases between the two germline ends. The sequenced material came from peripheral blood. The origin of this receptor is a man aged 55 to 70 who had recovered from COVID-19. J is TRBJ1-2 and V is TRBV27, with D unresolved. The CDR3 DNA is TGTGCCAGCAGTTTCTCCGGCCGAGGGCTTAACTATGGCTACACCTTC. This encodes CASSFSGRGLNYGYTF.